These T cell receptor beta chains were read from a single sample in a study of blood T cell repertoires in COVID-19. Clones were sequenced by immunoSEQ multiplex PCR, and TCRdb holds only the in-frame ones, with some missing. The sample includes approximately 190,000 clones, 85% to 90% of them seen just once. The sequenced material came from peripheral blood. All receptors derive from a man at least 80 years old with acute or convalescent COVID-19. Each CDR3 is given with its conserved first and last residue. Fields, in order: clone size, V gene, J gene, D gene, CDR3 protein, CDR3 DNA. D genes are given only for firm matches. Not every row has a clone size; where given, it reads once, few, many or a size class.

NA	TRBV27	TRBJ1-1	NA	CASSGYREAFF	TGTGCCAGCAGCGGGTACAGGGAGGCTTTCTTT
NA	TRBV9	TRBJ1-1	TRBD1	CASSVEARPAGGTEAFF	TGTGCCAGCAGCGTAGAGGCTAGGCCGGCAGGGGGTACCGAAGCTTTCTTT
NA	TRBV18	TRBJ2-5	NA	CASSPRMAGKETQYF	TGTGCCAGCTCACCACGGATGGCGGGAAAAGAGACCCAGTACTTC
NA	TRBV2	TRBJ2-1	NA	CASRLADLHNEQFF	TGTGCCAGCAGATTAGCCGACCTCCACAATGAGCAGTTCTTC
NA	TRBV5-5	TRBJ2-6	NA	CASSLAHSGANVLTF	TGTGCCAGCAGCTTGGCCCACTCTGGGGCCAACGTCCTGACTTTC
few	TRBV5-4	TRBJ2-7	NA	CASSLAGSYEQYF	TGTGCCAGCAGCTTGGCGGGGTCCTACGAGCAGTACTTC
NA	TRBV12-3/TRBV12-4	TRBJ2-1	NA	CASSLRDYNEQFF	TGTGCCAGCAGTCTCAGGGACTACAATGAGCAGTTCTTC
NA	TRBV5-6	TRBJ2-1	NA	CASRSYSNEQFF	TGTGCCAGCAGATCATACAGCAATGAGCAGTTCTTC
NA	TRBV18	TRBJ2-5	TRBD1	CASSRGQGQETQYF	TGTGCCAGCTCCCGCGGACAGGGTCAGGAGACCCAGTACTTC
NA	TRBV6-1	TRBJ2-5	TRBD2	CASSEAMGTSGKTQYF	TGTGCCAGCAGTGAAGCAATGGGTACGAGCGGGAAGACCCAGTACTTC
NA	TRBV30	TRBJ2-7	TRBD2	CAWRTPGGYEQYF	TGTGCCTGGCGAACGCCGGGGGGCTACGAGCAGTACTTC
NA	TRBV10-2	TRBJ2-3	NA	CASSEPRTGGGGRAGIDTQYF	TGCGCCAGCAGTGAGCCGCGTACAGGGGGCGGCGGGAGGGCCGGGATAGATACGCAGTATTTT
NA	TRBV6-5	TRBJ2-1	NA	CASIRRLTRDNEQFF	TGTGCCAGCATTAGAAGACTCACTCGGGATAATGAGCAGTTCTTC
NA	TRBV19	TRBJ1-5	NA	CASSDGHQGQPQHF	TGTGCCAGTAGTGACGGACATCAGGGTCAGCCCCAGCATTTT
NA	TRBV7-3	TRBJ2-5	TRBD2	CASSFGGSGETQYF	TGTGCCAGCAGCTTTGGCGGGAGTGGAGAGACCCAGTACTTC
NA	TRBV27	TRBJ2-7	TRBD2	CASRGGGRAQIYEQYF	TGTGCCAGCAGAGGGGGCGGGAGGGCTCAGATCTACGAGCAGTACTTC
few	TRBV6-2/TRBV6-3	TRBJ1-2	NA	CASSDRGDGYTF	TGTGCCAGCAGCGATCGGGGTGATGGCTACACCTTC
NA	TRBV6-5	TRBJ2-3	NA	CASRARTDTQYF	TGTGCCAGTCGTGCGCGCACAGATACGCAGTATTTT
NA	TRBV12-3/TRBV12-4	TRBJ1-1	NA	CASSLYLNTEAFF	TGTGCCAGCAGTTTATATCTGAACACTGAAGCTTTCTTT
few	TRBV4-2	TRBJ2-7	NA	CASSQRGNSYEQYF	TGTGCCAGCAGCCAAAGGGGGAACTCCTACGAGCAGTACTTC
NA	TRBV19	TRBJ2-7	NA	CASSVTPAAVDSEQYF	TGTGCCAGTAGTGTCACACCGGCGGCGGTGGATTCCGAGCAGTACTTC
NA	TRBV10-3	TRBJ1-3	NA	CAIRGQGSGNTIYF	TGTGCCATCAGGGGGCAGGGCTCTGGAAACACCATATATTTT